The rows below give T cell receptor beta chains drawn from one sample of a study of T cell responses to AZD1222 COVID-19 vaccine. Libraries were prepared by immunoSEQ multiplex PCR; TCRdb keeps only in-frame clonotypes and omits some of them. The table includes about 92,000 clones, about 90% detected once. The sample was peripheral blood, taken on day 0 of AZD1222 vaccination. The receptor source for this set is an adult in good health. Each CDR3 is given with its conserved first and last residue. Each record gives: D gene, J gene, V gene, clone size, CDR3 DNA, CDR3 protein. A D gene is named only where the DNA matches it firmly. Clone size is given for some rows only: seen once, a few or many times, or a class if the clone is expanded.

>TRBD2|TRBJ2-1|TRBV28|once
TGTGCCAGCAGTTTTCCGCTAGCGGGTTCCAATGAGCAGTTCTTC
CASSFPLAGSNEQFF
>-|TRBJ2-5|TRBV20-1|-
TGCAGTGCTTTTAGGGGGGAGACCCAGTACTTC
CSAFRGETQYF
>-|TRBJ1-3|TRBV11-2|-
TGTGCCAGCAGCTTGAGGGCCATCGGAGGAAACACCATATATTTT
CASSLRAIGGNTIYF
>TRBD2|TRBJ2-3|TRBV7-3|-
TGTGCCAGCAGCTACTCGGGGAGCGGGGGCTTAGATACGCAGTATTTT
CASSYSGSGGLDTQYF
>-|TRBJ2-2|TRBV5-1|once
TGCGCCAGCAGCTCCAGCAGGGCTCCGACCGGGGAGCTGTTTTTT
CASSSSRAPTGELFF
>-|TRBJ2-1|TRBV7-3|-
TGTGCCAGCAGCTTAACGTGGTCTAGCAGCGGAAAAGGCTACAATGAGCAGTTCTTC
CASSLTWSSSGKGYNEQFF
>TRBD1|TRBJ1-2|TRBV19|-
TGTGCCAGTAGTTGGGACAGGAACTATGGCTACACCTTC
CASSWDRNYGYTF
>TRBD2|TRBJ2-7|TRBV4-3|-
TGCGCCAGCAGCCAAGAGGCCAGGGGTCTAGCGGGGGGTGACCCCTACGAGCAGTACTTC
CASSQEARGLAGGDPYEQYF
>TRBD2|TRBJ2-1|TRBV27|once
TGTGCCAGCAGTAGTGGGGCTAGCGGGAACTACAATGAGCAGTTCTTC
CASSSGASGNYNEQFF
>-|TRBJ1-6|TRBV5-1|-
TGCGCCAGCAGCTTAGAACAGTATAATTCACCCCTCCACTTT
CASSLEQYNSPLHF
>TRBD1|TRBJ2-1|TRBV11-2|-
TGTGCCAGCAGCTTACGGACAGGCTACTACAATGAGCAGTTCTTC
CASSLRTGYYNEQFF
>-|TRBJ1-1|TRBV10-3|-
TGTGCCATCAGGACTGTGAACACTGAAGCTTTCTTT
CAIRTVNTEAFF
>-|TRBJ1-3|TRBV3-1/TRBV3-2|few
TGTGCCAGCAGCCGGGTGTCTGGAAACACCATATATTTT
CASSRVSGNTIYF
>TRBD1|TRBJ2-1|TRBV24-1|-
TGTGCCACCAGTGATGTGAGACAGGGTGAGCAGTTCTTC
CATSDVRQGEQFF
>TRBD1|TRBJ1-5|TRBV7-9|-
TGTGCCAGCAGCTCTACAGGGGGCTTTCAGCCCCAGCATTTT
CASSSTGGFQPQHF
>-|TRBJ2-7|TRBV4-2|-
TGTGCCAGCAGCCAGCGGGGAAGCTCCTACGAGCAGTACTTC
CASSQRGSSYEQYF
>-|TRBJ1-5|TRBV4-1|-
TGCGCCAGCAGCCCCCGCCGGGGACGGCTTAGCGATCAGCCCCAGCATTTT
CASSPRRGRLSDQPQHF
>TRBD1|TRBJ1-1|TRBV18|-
TGTGCCAGCTCACCACGGAGGACAGGGGAACCTGAAGCTTTCTTT
CASSPRRTGEPEAFF
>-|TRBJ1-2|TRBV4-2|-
TGTGCCAGCAGCCAAGGAGACTATGGCTACACCTTC
CASSQGDYGYTF
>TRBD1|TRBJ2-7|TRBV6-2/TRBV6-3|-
TGTGCCAGCAGTTACTTCCGGGACAGGGGTAACGACGAGCAGTACTTC
CASSYFRDRGNDEQYF
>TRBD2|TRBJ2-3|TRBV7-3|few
TGTGCCAGCAGCCCCTTAGCGGGAACAGATACGCAGTATTTT
CASSPLAGTDTQYF
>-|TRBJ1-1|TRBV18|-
TGTGCCAGCTTCGCCGGGGTGGACCCTGAAGCTTTCTTT
CASFAGVDPEAFF